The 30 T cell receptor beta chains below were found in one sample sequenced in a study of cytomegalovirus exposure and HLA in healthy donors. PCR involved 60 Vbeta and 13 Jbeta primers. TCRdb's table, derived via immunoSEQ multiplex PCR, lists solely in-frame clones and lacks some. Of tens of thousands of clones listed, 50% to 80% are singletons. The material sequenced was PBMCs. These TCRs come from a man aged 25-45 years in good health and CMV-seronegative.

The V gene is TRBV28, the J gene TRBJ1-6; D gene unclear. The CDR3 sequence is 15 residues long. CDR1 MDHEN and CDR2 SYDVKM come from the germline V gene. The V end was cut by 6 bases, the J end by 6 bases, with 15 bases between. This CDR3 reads CASSEFPGLNSPLHF. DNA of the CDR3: TGTGCCAGCAGCGAATTCCCGGGTCTTAATTCACCCCTCCACTTT.

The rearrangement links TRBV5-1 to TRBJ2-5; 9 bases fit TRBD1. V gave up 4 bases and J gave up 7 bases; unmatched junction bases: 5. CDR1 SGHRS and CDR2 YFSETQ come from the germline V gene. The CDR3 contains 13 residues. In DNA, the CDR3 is TGCGCCAGCAGCACAGGGGGCATGGGGACCCAGTACTTC. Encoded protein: CASSTGGMGTQYF.

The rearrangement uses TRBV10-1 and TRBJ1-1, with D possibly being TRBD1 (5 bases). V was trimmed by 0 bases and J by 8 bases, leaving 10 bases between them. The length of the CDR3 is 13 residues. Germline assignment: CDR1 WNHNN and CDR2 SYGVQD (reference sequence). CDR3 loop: CASSESRGTEAFF. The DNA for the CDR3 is TGCGCCAGCAGTGAGTCGCGGGGGACGGAAGCTTTCTTT.

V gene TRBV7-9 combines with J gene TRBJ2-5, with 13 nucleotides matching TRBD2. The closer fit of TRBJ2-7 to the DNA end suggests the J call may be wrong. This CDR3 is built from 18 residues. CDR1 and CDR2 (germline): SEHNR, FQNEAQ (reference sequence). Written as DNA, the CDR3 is TGTGCCAGCAGCCCCACTAGCGGGGGGGCATCCTATAAGAACGAGCAGTACTTC. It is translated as CASSPTSGGASYKNEQYF.

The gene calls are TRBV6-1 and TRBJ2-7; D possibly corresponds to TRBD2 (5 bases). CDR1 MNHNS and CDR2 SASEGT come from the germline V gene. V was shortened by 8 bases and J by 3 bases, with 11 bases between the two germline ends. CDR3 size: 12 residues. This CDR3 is CASGRLFYEQYF. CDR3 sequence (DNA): TGTGCCAGCGGCCGACTATTCTACGAGCAGTACTTC.

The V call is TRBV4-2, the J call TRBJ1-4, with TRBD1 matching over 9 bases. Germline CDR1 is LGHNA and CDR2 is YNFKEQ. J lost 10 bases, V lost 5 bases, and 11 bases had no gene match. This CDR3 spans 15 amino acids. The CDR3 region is CASSLAGTGIGKLFF. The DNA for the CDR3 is TGTGCCAGCAGCTTGGCGGGGACAGGGATTGGAAAACTGTTTTTT.

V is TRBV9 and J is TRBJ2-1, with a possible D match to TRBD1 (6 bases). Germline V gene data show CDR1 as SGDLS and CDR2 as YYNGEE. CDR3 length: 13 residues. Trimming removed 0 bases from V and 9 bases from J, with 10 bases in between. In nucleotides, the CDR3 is TGTGCCAGCAGCGTAGAGGACAGATCTGAGCAGTTCTTC. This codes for CASSVEDRSEQFF. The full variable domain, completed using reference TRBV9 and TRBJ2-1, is DSGVTQTPKHLITATGQRVTLRCSPRSGDLSVYWYQQSLDQGLQFLIQYYNGEERAKGNILERFSAQQFPDLHSELNLSSLELGDSALYFCASSVEDRSEQFFGPGTRLTVL.

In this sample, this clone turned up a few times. The CDR3 coding sequence is TGCGCCAGCAGCCGGGTTAGATCGGGACTAGCGGGCGTAGCCACCTACAATGAGCAGTTCTTC. Its translation: CASSRVRSGLAGVATYNEQFF. This chain links TRBV4-1 with TRBJ2-1, with 12 bases that match TRBD2. The CDR3 totals 21 residues. V dropped 4 bases and J dropped 2; count of bases not matched to a gene: 18. CDR1 and CDR2 (germline): MGHRA, YSYEKL.

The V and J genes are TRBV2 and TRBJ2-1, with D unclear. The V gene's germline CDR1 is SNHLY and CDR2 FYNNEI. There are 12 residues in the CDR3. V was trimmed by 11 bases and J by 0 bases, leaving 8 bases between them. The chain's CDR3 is CAPKSSYNEQFF. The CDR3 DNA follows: TGTGCCCCCAAGAGCTCCTACAATGAGCAGTTCTTC.

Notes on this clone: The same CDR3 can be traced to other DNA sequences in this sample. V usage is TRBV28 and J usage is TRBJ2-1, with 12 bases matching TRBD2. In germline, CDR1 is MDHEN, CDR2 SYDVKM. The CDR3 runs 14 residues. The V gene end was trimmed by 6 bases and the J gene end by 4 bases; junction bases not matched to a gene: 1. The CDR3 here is CASRGLAGYNEQFF. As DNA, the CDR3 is TGTGCCAGCAGAGGACTAGCGGGATACAATGAGCAGTTCTTC.

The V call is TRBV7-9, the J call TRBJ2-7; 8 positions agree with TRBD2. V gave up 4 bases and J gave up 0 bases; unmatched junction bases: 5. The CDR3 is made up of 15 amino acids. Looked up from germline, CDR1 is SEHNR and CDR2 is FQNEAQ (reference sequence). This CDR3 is CASSSTGTSSYEQYF. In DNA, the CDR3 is TGTGCCAGCAGCTCGACGGGGACTAGCTCCTACGAGCAGTACTTC.

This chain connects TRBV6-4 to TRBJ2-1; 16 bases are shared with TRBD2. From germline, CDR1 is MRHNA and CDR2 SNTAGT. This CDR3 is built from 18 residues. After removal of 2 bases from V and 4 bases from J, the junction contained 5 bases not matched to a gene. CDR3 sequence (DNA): TGTGCCAGCAGTGACACAGGGACTAGCGGGGGGGAGTACAATGAGCAGTTCTTC. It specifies CASSDTGTSGGEYNEQFF.

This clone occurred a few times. Written as DNA, the CDR3 is TGCGCCAGCAGCACAGACAGTAACCTCTACGAGCAGTACTTC. Translated: CASSTDSNLYEQYF. The J gene is TRBJ2-7, the V gene TRBV5-1, with D possibly matching TRBD1 (5 bases). Germline CDR1 SGHRS, CDR2 YFSETQ. V lost 4 bases and J 3 bases, leaving 14 bases between the germline ends. The CDR3 extends over 14 amino acids.

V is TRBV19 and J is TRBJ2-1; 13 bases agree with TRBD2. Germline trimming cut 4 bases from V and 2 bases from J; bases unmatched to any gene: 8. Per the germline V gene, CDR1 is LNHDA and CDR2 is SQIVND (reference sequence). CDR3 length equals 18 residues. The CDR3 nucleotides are TGTGCCAGTAGTAACCTCCGGACTAGCGGGAGTCCCTACAATGAGCAGTTCTTC. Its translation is CASSNLRTSGSPYNEQFF.

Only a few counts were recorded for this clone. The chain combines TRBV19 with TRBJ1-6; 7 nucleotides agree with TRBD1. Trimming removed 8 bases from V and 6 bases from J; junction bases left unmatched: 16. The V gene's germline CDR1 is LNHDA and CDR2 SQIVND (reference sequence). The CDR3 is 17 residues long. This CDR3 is CASQQGPYYGLNSPLHF. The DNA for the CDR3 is TGTGCCAGTCAACAGGGGCCGTATTACGGGCTTAATTCACCCCTCCACTTT.

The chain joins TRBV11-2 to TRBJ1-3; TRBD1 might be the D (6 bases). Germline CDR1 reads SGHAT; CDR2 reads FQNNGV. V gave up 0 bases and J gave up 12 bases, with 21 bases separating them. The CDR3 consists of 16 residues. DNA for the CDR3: TGTGCCAGCAGCTTAGACCGACAGGTTGCCTTGGTTAACATATATTTT. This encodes CASSLDRQVALVNIYF.

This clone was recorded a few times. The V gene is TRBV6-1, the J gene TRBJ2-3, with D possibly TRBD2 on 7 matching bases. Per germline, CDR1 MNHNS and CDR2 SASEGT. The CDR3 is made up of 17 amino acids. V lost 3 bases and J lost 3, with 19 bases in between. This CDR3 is CASSEPYDRRGTDTQYF. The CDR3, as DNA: TGTGCCAGCAGTGAGCCGTACGACAGGCGGGGGACAGATACGCAGTATTTT.

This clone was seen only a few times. The CDR3 nucleotides are TGTGCCAGCTCACCGTATTACTCAGGGACATCCCAAGAGACCCAGTACTTC. Its translation: CASSPYYSGTSQETQYF. The J gene is TRBJ2-5, the V gene TRBV18; the D gene is possibly TRBD1 (6 bases). CDR1 is KGHSH and CDR2 is LQKENI in the germline V gene. V dropped 3 bases and J dropped 1 base, with 18 bases sitting between them. The CDR3 consists of 17 residues.

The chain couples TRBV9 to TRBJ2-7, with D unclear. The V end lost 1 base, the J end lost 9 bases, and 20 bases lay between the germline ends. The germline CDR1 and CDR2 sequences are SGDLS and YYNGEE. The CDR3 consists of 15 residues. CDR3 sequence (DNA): TGTGCCAGCAGCGTAACAACAAGAGGATTACGAGGGCAGTACTTC. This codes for CASSVTTRGLRGQYF.

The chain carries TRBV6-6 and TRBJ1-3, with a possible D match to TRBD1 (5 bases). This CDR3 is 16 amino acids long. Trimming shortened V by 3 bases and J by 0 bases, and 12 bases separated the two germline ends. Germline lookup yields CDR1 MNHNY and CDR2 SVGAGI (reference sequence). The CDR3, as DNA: TGTGCCAGCAGTTATGAACAGGTTCACTCTGGAAACACCATATATTTT. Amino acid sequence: CASSYEQVHSGNTIYF.

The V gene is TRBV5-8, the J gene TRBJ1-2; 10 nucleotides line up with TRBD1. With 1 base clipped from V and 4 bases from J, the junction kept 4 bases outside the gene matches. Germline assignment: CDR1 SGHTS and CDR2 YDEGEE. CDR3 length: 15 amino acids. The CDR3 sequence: CASSLRTGGSYGYTF. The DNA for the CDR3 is TGTGCCAGCAGCTTGAGGACAGGGGGGAGCTATGGCTACACCTTC. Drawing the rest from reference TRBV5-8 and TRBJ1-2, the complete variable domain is EAGVTQSPTHLIKTRGQQATLRCSPISGHTSVYWYQQALGLGLQFLLWYDEGEERNRGNFPPRFSGRQFPNYSSELNVNALELEDSALYLCASSLRTGGSYGYTFGSGTRLTVV.

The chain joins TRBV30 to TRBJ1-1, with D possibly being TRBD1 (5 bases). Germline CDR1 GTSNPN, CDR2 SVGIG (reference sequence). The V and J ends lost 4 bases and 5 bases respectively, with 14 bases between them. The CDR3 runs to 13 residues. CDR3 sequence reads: CAWMEGIGTEAFF. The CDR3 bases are TGTGCCTGGATGGAGGGGATTGGGACTGAAGCTTTCTTT.

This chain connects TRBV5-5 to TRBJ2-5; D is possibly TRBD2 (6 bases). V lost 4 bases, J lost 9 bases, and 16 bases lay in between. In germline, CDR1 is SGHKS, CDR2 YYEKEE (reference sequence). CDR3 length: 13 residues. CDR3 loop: CASSGNGREAQYF. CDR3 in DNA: TGTGCCAGCAGCGGGAACGGCAGGGAGGCCCAGTACTTC.

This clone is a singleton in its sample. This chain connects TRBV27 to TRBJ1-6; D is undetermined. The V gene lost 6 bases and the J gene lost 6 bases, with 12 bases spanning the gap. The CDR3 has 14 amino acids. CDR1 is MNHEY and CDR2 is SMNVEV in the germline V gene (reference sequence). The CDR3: CASSQAWINSPLHF. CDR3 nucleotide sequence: TGTGCCAGCAGCCAGGCCTGGATTAATTCACCCCTCCACTTT.

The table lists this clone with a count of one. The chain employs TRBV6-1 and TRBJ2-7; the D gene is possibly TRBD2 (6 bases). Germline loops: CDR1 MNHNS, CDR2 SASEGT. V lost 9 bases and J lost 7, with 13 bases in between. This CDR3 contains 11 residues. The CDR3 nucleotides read TGTGCCAGTAGCGGCGCTGTAGAGCAGTACTTC. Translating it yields CASSGAVEQYF.

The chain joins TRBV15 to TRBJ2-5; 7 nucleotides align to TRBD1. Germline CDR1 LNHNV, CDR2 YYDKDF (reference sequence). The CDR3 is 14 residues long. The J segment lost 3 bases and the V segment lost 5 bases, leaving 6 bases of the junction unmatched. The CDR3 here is CATSGTGQEETQYF. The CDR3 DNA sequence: TGTGCCACCAGCGGAACAGGACAGGAAGAGACCCAGTACTTC.

Here the CDR3 reads CASYRDYSSDTQYF. As DNA, the CDR3 is TGTGCCAGTTACCGGGACTATTCGTCAGATACGCAGTATTTT. The chain joins TRBV6-5 to TRBJ2-3, with TRBD2 matching over 7 bases. J was trimmed by 4 bases and V by 9 bases; bases with no gene match: 10. Germline loops: CDR1 MNHEY, CDR2 SVGAGI. This CDR3 spans 14 amino acids.

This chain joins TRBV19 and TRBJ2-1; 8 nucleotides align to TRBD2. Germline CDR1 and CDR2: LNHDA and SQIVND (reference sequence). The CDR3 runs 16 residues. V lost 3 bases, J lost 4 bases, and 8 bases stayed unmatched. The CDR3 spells CASSIVGRGAYNEQFF. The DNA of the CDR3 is TGTGCCAGTAGTATCGTCGGGCGGGGGGCATACAATGAGCAGTTCTTC.

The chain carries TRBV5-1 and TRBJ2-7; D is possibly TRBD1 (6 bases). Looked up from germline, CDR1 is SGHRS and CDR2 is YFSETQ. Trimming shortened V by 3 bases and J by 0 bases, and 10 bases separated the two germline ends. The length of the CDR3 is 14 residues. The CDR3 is CASSWGLRSYEQYF. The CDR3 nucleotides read TGCGCCAGCAGCTGGGGGCTACGCTCCTACGAGCAGTACTTC.

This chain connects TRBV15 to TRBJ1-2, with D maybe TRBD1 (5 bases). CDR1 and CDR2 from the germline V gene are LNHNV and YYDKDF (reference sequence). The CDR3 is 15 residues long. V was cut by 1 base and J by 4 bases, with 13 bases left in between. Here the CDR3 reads CATSRGPGVGYGYTF. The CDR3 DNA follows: TGTGCCACCAGCAGAGGACCGGGGGTGGGCTATGGCTACACCTTC.